This TCR beta chain was sequenced in a study of T cells after yellow fever vaccination. There are a few counts of this clonotype. Its antigen is unidentified. General study findings and limits: Researchers noted that a small share of clonotypes showed up in both CD4 and CD8 compartments. The booster saw the reappearance of most primary-vaccination clones (about 95% CD4, around 88% CD8). The secondary response showed a weaker magnitude and a faster peak, day 5 versus 15.

CDR3 length equals 14 residues. Germline loops: CDR1 SGHTA, CDR2 FQGNSA. V lost 5 bases and J lost 7, with 14 bases in between. Making TCR cDNA involved 5'RACE template switching, which added UMIs and a universal primer site. TCRdb recomputed calls from the 5' RACE reads with MiXCR, one row per CDR3 protein. The data show 300,000 to 350,000 distinct CDR3 sequences, about 10% seen once. V and J are TRBV7-2 and TRBJ1-4; D call uncertain. The sequencing here drew on CD4+ T cells sorted from PBMCs, taken 45 days after the yellow fever booster vaccination. This sequence originates from a man aged 18 to 35 who received the YFV17D yellow fever vaccine. In nucleotides, the CDR3 is TGTGCCAGCAGCCCGGGGAGTAAATCTGAAAAACTGTTTTTT. This encodes CASSPGSKSEKLFF.